This T cell receptor (beta chain) comes out of a study of T-cell memory formation after mild COVID-19. Study-wide points: That cross-reactive memory joined was suggested by some responding clones appearing in pre-infection memory.

TCRdb re-called the 5' RACE reads through MiXCR, storing one row per CDR3 protein. The sample includes some 97,000 distinct CDR3 sequences, roughly 10% seen only once; the top ten take about 40%. The CDR3 spans 17 residues. V lost 3 bases and J lost 1; bases outside the gene matches: 7. Germline CDR1 SNHLY, CDR2 FYNNEI. Remarks on this clonotype: Its antigen is undetermined.

The rearrangement links TRBV2 to TRBJ2-1; 9 positions agree with TRBD2. The sequence was obtained from a man aged 18 to 35 who had mild COVID-19 (a few samples of this study predate the infection). Cell type and time point are not known. The specimen was PBMCs or a T cell subset sorted from them (not recorded which). The CDR3 region is CASSDGGTSWSYNEQFF. The CDR3 DNA sequence: TGTGCCAGCAGTGATGGGGGGACTAGCTGGTCCTACAATGAGCAGTTCTTC.